This entry concerns a single T cell receptor beta chain. Its antigen is not identified. The record originates from a study of shared clonotypes between healthy human individuals. CDR3 length: 16 residues. Germline values: CDR1 MDHEN, CDR2 SYDVKM. The V gene end was trimmed by 1 base and the J gene end by 9 bases; junction bases not matched to a gene: 14. Bulk PBMC genomic DNA spanned ten immunoSEQ deep plates. As originally analysed: Quality scores were absent from the junction-only immunoSEQ sequences, so filtering differed. TCRdb's table, derived via immunoSEQ multiplex PCR, lists solely in-frame clones and lacks some. V, J and clone size derive from that table, while D and trimming were established from the DNA sequence. The sample carries approximately 500,000 clones, roughly 80% recorded once. Overall study results and limits: The small donor group covered limited genetic and exposure diversity.

Donors were healthy HIV-negative adults without recently reported acute infections or vaccinations. Input material: PBMCs. This TCR came from a woman aged 40 to 50 in good health. Some clones in this sample may be carry-over from other donors' samples. The chain links TRBV28 to TRBJ2-7; 8 bases match TRBD2. The CDR3 sequence is CASSLFLGTRGVGQYF. As DNA, the CDR3 is TGTGCCAGCAGTTTATTTTTGGGGACTAGAGGGGTTGGGCAGTACTTC.